The 10 T cell receptor beta chains listed next were all sequenced from one sample in a study of tumor-infiltrating lymphocytes in primary liver carcinoma. Production of TCR beta cDNA used roughly 480 ng total RNA together with a constant-region primer. Three nested multiplex PCR rounds, a slightly modified ARM-PCR method, built the TCR beta libraries. For approximately 11 cycles apiece, the opening two PCR rounds ran with TRBV1-TRBV30 forward primers and a C-beta reverse primer. TCRdb ran MiXCR on the multiplex PCR reads and lists one entry per CDR3 protein. The data contain 25,000 to 35,000 distinct CDR3 sequences, around 80% of them seen just once; the ten biggest clones take up roughly a third. The roughly 20-34 mg bulk tissue piece was not sorted before simultaneous RNA and DNA extraction. Material: liver tumor tissue from sampling region 5. Subset denoted: tumor region T5, tumor centre. The origin of the receptors is a man aged 40-50 years with primary liver carcinoma and hepatitis B virus infection.

Details on this clonotype: Relative to the germline gene, one junction end is altered; a read error may explain this. The V and J genes are TRBV4-3 and TRBJ2-3; D is unresolved. The CDR3 contains 12 residues. CDR1 is LGHNA and CDR2 is YSLEER in the germline V gene. The chain's CDR3 is CASGHEIDTQYF. CDR3 nucleotides: TGCGCCAGCGGCCATGAGATCGATACGCAGTATTTT.

The count of this clonotype is one. Since the CDR3 does not end with the conserved phenylalanine or tryptophan, this likely comes from a read error. The rearrangement uses TRBV29-1 and TRBJ2-5; D possibly matches TRBD1 or TRBD2 (6 bases each). Germline CDR1 reads SQVTM; CDR2 reads ANQGSEA. The CDR3 contains 13 residues. The CDR3 spells CSVRDTPRETQYS. The CDR3 nucleotides read TGCAGCGTTCGGGACACTCCTCGGGAGACACAGTACTCC.

About this clonotype: A junction boundary mismatches the germline segment, possibly from a read error. The J gene is TRBJ2-2, the V gene TRBV9, with unresolved D. The length of the CDR3 is 12 residues. CDR1 SGDLS and CDR2 YYNGEE come from the germline V gene. The chain's CDR3 is CPSSVDSGELFF. DNA for the CDR3: TGTCCCAGCAGCGTAGATTCCGGAGAGCTGTTTTTT. The entire variable domain, with the rest obtained from reference TRBV9 and TRBJ2-2, is as follows: DSGVTQTPKHLITATGQRVTLRCSPRSGDLSVYWYQQSLDQGLQFLIQYYNGEERAKGNILERFSAQQFPDLHSELNLSSLELGDSALYFCPSSVDSGELFFGEGSRLTVL.

Comments on this clonotype: No conserved phenylalanine or tryptophan is present at the end of the CDR3, so a read error is the likely explanation. CDR3 sequence (DNA): TGCAGCTTTGCCTTGGCAGGCCCTGGGGAGCAGTTCATC. This codes for CSFALAGPGEQFI. The chain employs TRBV29-1 and TRBJ2-1; no reliable D call. Germline-derived CDR1 and CDR2 are SQVTM and ANQGSEA. CDR3 length equals 13 residues. V lost 8 bases to trimming and J lost 10 bases, with 21 bases between them.

This clonotype has a single count. V usage is TRBV6-2 or TRBV6-3 and J usage is TRBJ2-6; 9 bases align to TRBD1. With 10 bases clipped from V and 4 bases from J, the junction kept 11 bases outside the gene matches. This CDR3 contains 16 residues. CDR1 and CDR2 (germline): MNHEY, SVGEGT. This CDR3 reads CAIGLGQGTGANVLTF. The CDR3 nucleotides read TGTGCCATCGGCCTGGGACAGGGTACCGGGGCCAACGTCCTGACTTTC.

This chain uses TRBV11-2 with TRBJ2-1; perhaps TRBD2 as D (5 bases). V was pared by 3 bases and J by 13 bases, with 22 bases between. This CDR3 spans 15 amino acids. Germline V gene sequence: CDR1 SGHAT, CDR2 FQNNGV. The CDR3 bases are TGTGCCAGCAGCTTGGGCAAAGCGGTGTACAACAAACAGTTCTTC. Protein sequence: CASSLGKAVYNKQFF.

This clonotype was detected ten times or more. This chain connects TRBV6-4 to TRBJ1-5; D is unclear. The V end lost 2 bases, the J end lost 4 bases, and 6 bases lay between the germline ends. The CDR3 is made up of 13 amino acids. The germline gives CDR1 MRHNA, CDR2 SNTAGT. In DNA form, the CDR3 reads TGTGCCAGCAGTGACAACCCGAATCAGCCCCAGCATTTT. Translated: CASSDNPNQPQHF.

As regards this clonotype: An end of the junction does not agree with germline; a read error may underlie this. V and J are TRBV6-6 and TRBJ2-7; D is ambiguous. The CDR3 runs 12 residues. Germline V gene data show CDR1 as MNHNY and CDR2 as SVGAGI (reference sequence). CDR3 in DNA: TGTGTCAGCAGTTATTTGGGGAACGAGCAGTACTTC. As protein: CVSSYLGNEQYF.

A word on this clonotype: A read error may account for a junction end that differs from germline. The chain carries TRBV12-3 or TRBV12-4 and TRBJ2-7; 11 bases map to TRBD1. This CDR3 contains 15 residues. The CDR3 nucleotides are TGTACCAGCGGTTTTGGACAGGGGGCGAACTACGAGCAGTACTTC. Translation: CTSGFGQGANYEQYF.

The chain employs TRBV29-1 and TRBJ2-5, with D hard to call. V was cut by 7 bases and J by 5 bases, with 17 bases left in between. The germline V gene encodes CDR1 SQVTM and CDR2 ANQGSEA. There are 13 residues in the CDR3. CDR3 bases: TGCAGCGCACTCACCCAAGGGATTGAGACCCAGTACTTC. This gives the protein CSALTQGIETQYF.